This is a list of T cell receptor beta chains from one sample in a study of beta chain features in type 1 diabetes. The assay was immunoSEQ multiplex PCR, and TCRdb's table has in-frame clones only and misses some. Among roughly 610,000 clones listed, around 16% were seen once. Sequenced sample: naive CD4+ T cells from blood. Receptors originate from a man aged 18 to 35 in good health. CDR3s include the opening cysteine and the closing phenylalanine or tryptophan. D genes are given only for firm matches. Where a row states a size, it is once, few, many or the class of an expanded clone; other rows omit it.

j_gene: TRBJ2-3
abundance: few
len: 17
d_gene: TRBD1
v_gene: TRBV7-9
CDR3nt: TGTGCCAGCAGCTTCTACTTACCGGGACAGGGTAGAGATACGCAGTATTTT
CDR3aa: CASSFYLPGQGRDTQYF

j_gene: TRBJ2-5
abundance: .
len: 15
d_gene: TRBD1
v_gene: TRBV15
CDR3nt: TGTGCCACCAGCGACCGGACAGGGGGCACGGAGACCCAGTACTTC
CDR3aa: CATSDRTGGTETQYF

j_gene: TRBJ1-3
abundance: .
len: 14
d_gene: .
v_gene: TRBV9
CDR3nt: TGTGCCAGCAGCGTCATAGGGATGGGAAACACCATATATTTT
CDR3aa: CASSVIGMGNTIYF

j_gene: TRBJ2-3
abundance: many
len: 14
d_gene: .
v_gene: TRBV10-3
CDR3nt: TGTGCCATCTCTGGGGGGATGATCACAGATACGCAGTATTTT
CDR3aa: CAISGGMITDTQYF

j_gene: TRBJ2-5
abundance: .
len: 15
d_gene: TRBD2
v_gene: TRBV6-1
CDR3nt: TGTGCCAGCACTCGAGGACTAGCGGGGCGGGAGACCCAGTACTTC
CDR3aa: CASTRGLAGRETQYF

j_gene: TRBJ1-3
abundance: .
len: 15
d_gene: .
v_gene: TRBV27
CDR3nt: TGTGCCAGCAGTTTTTCCCGGGAACACCGAAACACCATATATTTT
CDR3aa: CASSFSREHRNTIYF

j_gene: TRBJ1-1
abundance: few
len: 16
d_gene: TRBD1
v_gene: TRBV18
CDR3nt: TGTGCCAGCTCGCCGGGACAGGGGTATGGGAACACTGAAGCTTTCTTT
CDR3aa: CASSPGQGYGNTEAFF

j_gene: TRBJ2-1
abundance: .
len: 15
d_gene: .
v_gene: TRBV30
CDR3nt: TGTGCCTGGAGTGTTCCAGGGAGGTCCTACAATGAGCAGTTCTTC
CDR3aa: CAWSVPGRSYNEQFF

j_gene: TRBJ1-2
abundance: .
len: 14
d_gene: .
v_gene: TRBV5-4
CDR3nt: TGTGCCAGCAGCCCGACCTATATGAACTATGGCTACACCTTC
CDR3aa: CASSPTYMNYGYTF

j_gene: TRBJ2-3
abundance: few
len: 14
d_gene: .
v_gene: TRBV5-1
CDR3nt: TGCGCCAGCAATGAGATACCGAGCACAGATACGCAGTATTTT
CDR3aa: CASNEIPSTDTQYF

j_gene: TRBJ2-1
abundance: few
len: 18
d_gene: TRBD1
v_gene: TRBV9
CDR3nt: TGTGCCAGCAGCCCCGGACAGGGCATTACGACTACCTACAATGAGCAGTTCTTC
CDR3aa: CASSPGQGITTTYNEQFF

j_gene: TRBJ2-2
abundance: .
len: 16
d_gene: .
v_gene: TRBV7-3
CDR3nt: TGTGCCAGCAGCTTAATGGCGGGGACGAACACCGGGGAGCTGTTTTTT
CDR3aa: CASSLMAGTNTGELFF

j_gene: TRBJ2-2
abundance: few
len: 14
d_gene: TRBD1
v_gene: TRBV7-2
CDR3nt: TGTGCCAGCATTACCTGGGACAGGGGATCGGAGCTGTTTTTT
CDR3aa: CASITWDRGSELFF

j_gene: TRBJ2-1
abundance: few
len: 17
d_gene: .
v_gene: TRBV11-2
CDR3nt: TGTGCCAGCAGCTCGTATAGGGGAAAGGGCGCCTACAATGAGCAGTTCTTC
CDR3aa: CASSSYRGKGAYNEQFF

j_gene: TRBJ2-7
abundance: .
len: 14
d_gene: .
v_gene: TRBV18
CDR3nt: TGTGCCAGCCTAGGGAGAGGGGGGAGCTACGAGCAGTACTTC
CDR3aa: CASLGRGGSYEQYF

j_gene: TRBJ1-6
abundance: .
len: 13
d_gene: .
v_gene: TRBV30
CDR3nt: TGTGCCTGGAGTCTTTCAGGGAATTCACCCCTCCACTTT
CDR3aa: CAWSLSGNSPLHF

j_gene: TRBJ2-7
abundance: few
len: 17
d_gene: TRBD1
v_gene: TRBV4-3
CDR3nt: TGCGCCAGCAGCCAAGTTCCTCCGGGACAGGGTTCCTACGAGCAGTACTTC
CDR3aa: CASSQVPPGQGSYEQYF

j_gene: TRBJ1-3
abundance: few
len: 16
d_gene: .
v_gene: TRBV7-2
CDR3nt: TGTGCCAGCAGCTTAGTGGGACAAAAGACTGGAAACACCATATATTTT
CDR3aa: CASSLVGQKTGNTIYF

j_gene: TRBJ2-5
abundance: few
len: 13
d_gene: .
v_gene: TRBV9
CDR3nt: TGTGCCAGCAGCGGAGGGGGTACAGAGACCCAGTACTTC
CDR3aa: CASSGGGTETQYF